What follows describes a single T cell receptor (beta chain). In this sample, this clone turned up a few times. The antigen this receptor binds is unknown. No qualities accompany the bases; no much larger clone lies one base away. This sample is part of a study of OX40 agonist ivuxolimab in advanced cancers. About the investigation overall: Ivuxolimab was an agonistic, fully human IgG2 monoclonal antibody directed against OX40 (CD134), a costimulatory receptor. Intravenous ivuxolimab was administered to patients every 2 weeks at six dose levels: 0.01, 0.1, 0.3, 1.5, 3 and 10 mg/kg. Of the approximately 53 patients in dose escalation, 19 had hepatocellular carcinoma, about 15 had melanoma, 9 had renal cell carcinoma and 9 had head and neck cancer. A male proportion of 82.7% and a mean age of approximately 55 years, ranging from 23 to 79, were recorded for the dose-escalation cohort. Patients were allowed to have had prior anti-PD-1, anti-PD-L1 or anti-CTLA-4 therapy, and 30% to 40% of the dose-escalation patients had been treated with checkpoint inhibitors. Partial responses were achieved by three dose-escalation patients, of whom one had hepatocellular carcinoma and two had cutaneous melanoma. The point of sequencing TCRbeta in the periphery was to test whether ivuxolimab changed TCR sequence diversity and drove clonal T-cell expansion. The paper describes the monotherapy dose-escalation part (N of about 52 patients) of the phase I trial of ivuxolimab. Study-level results and caveats: Antigen specificity was not determined for the clonally expanded peripheral T cells. At doses of 0.1 to 3.0 mg/kg, clonal expansion of both CD4+ and CD8+ T cells in blood was seen between baseline and week 6. After ivuxolimab, expanded clones were on average more numerous among CD8+ T cells than among CD4+ T cells. In the 0.1-3.0 mg/kg groups, partial responders had among the lowest normalized peripheral clonal expansion, particularly in CD8+ T cells. Low levels of normalized T-cell clonal expansion were also seen in some nonresponding patients.

Patients with a history of autoimmune disease or receiving systemic immunosuppression were excluded from the trial. Peripheral blood for TCR sequencing was collected from all dose cohorts at baseline, on cycle 4 day 1, and on cycle 7 day 1. The samples were drawn from a first-in-human, open-label, multicenter phase I dose-escalation trial of ivuxolimab. Adults with locally advanced or metastatic melanoma, renal cell carcinoma, hepatocellular carcinoma or head and neck squamous cell carcinoma were enrolled in the trial. Before TCR sequencing, CD4+ and CD8+ T cells were separately sorted from peripheral blood. Genomic DNA was extracted from sorted cells for sequencing of the TCRbeta CDR3 region. The immunoSEQ Assay was used to sequence the TCRbeta CDR3 regions. TCRdb limited this immuneACCESS table to in-frame rearrangements with V and J called. A share of clones is missing; checked studies link under half to unresolved V genes, and the rest is unexplained. This sample lists tens of thousands of clones; about 85% were detected once. The ten largest clones capture 4% of the sample.

V loses 5 bases at its end and J loses 5 bases; junction bases beyond the gene matches: 11. Sequences SEHNR (CDR1) and FQNEAQ (CDR2) are obtained from the germline V gene (reference sequence). The CDR3 starts with the cysteine, ends with the phenylalanine, and has 16 residues. This entry keeps only the CDR3 DNA: 48 bases, framed from base 1. This chain joins TRBV7-9 to TRBJ1-4, with 7 bases in between that match TRBD1. Sequences were derived from CD4+ or CD8+ T cells sorted from blood, sampled in a trial of the OX40 agonist ivuxolimab. The source of this sequence is an adult with an advanced solid tumor such as melanoma, head and neck, liver or kidney cancer. The CDR3 region reads CASSPDRVRGNEKLFF. The bases read TGTGCCAGCAGCCCAGACAGGGTGAGGGGGAATGAAAAACTGTTTTTT.